Detailed here is one T cell receptor (beta chain). Its antigen is not identified. TCRdb's table, derived via immunoSEQ multiplex PCR, lists solely in-frame clones and lacks some. The sample holds around 67,000 clones, about four fifths seen once. Before vaccination, two weeks after the third vaccination, and at progression, PBMC were collected. The source of the sample is a study of glioma-infiltrating T cells after dendritic cell vaccination. Study-level points and caveats: Patients with more pretreatment TILs had longer time to progression and survival.

Trimming pared 1 base from V and 2 bases from J, leaving 17 bases between. The CDR3 covers 17 residues. Germline V lookup: CDR1 MGHRA, CDR2 YSYEKL. The chain has TRBV4-1 and TRBJ1-2, with D unclear. The clonotype originates from a human donor with glioblastoma. The input for sequencing was blood, taken before dendritic cell vaccination. The CDR3 spells CASSQGALIISNYGYTF. The CDR3 bases are TGCGCCAGCAGCCAAGGGGCCCTAATTATTTCAAACTATGGCTACACCTTC.